One sample yielded the 27 T cell receptor beta chains listed below, sequenced in a study of blood T cell repertoires in COVID-19. The table came from immunoSEQ multiplex PCR; TCRdb's copy has only in-frame clones and leaves some out. This table has under 80,000 clones, 85% to 90% appearing once. The specimen was peripheral blood. These TCRs come from a man aged 50 to 59 with active COVID-19.

The chain combines TRBV5-1 with TRBJ2-1, with 7 bases aligning to TRBD1. CDR1 SGHRS and CDR2 YFSETQ come from the germline V gene. J was trimmed by 6 bases and V by 4 bases; bases with no gene match: 16. The CDR3 has 17 residues. In DNA form, the CDR3 reads TGCGCCAGCAGCCCAAGCTCGACAGGGATCCCGCTCAATGAGCAGTTCTTC. It codes for CASSPSSTGIPLNEQFF.

This clone was seen more than once but under ten times. The J gene is TRBJ2-7, the V gene TRBV7-3; perhaps TRBD2 as D (6 bases). The CDR3 is made up of 14 amino acids. The V and J ends lost 2 bases and 1 base respectively, with 9 bases between them. Germline V gene lookup returns CDR1 SGHTA and CDR2 FQGTGA. CDR3 loop: CASSLGGTSYEQYF. CDR3 nucleotide sequence: TGTGCCAGCAGCTTAGGAGGGACTTCCTACGAGCAGTACTTC.

The rearrangement uses TRBV6-5 and TRBJ2-4; TRBD1 is a possible D gene (6 bases). From germline, CDR1 is MNHEY and CDR2 SVGAGI. The CDR3 contains 13 residues. V was trimmed by 7 bases and J by 6 bases, leaving 13 bases between them. The CDR3 protein is CASILTGGNIQYF. DNA of the CDR3: TGTGCCAGCATCCTGACAGGTGGAAACATTCAGTACTTC.

The gene calls are TRBV29-1 and TRBJ2-5; TRBD1 matches at 8 bases. Trimming took 3 bases from V and 5 from J; bases not matched to a gene: 8. There are 14 residues in the CDR3. The germline gives CDR1 SQVTM, CDR2 ANQGSEA. CDR3 DNA sequence: TGCAGCGTTGAGCTGGACAGGGTGGGGGAGACCCAGTACTTC. Residues: CSVELDRVGETQYF. The whole variable domain, filled in from reference TRBV29-1 and TRBJ2-5, reads SAVISQKPSRDICQRGTSLTIQCQVDSQVTMMFWYRQQPGQSLTLIATANQGSEATYESGFVIDKFPISRPNLTFSTLTVSNMSPEDSSIYLCSVELDRVGETQYFGPGTRLLVL.

This rearrangement joins TRBV7-2 to TRBJ2-3; 12 nucleotides align to TRBD2. Unmatched junction bases numbered 2, after V lost 2 bases and J lost 5 bases. Germline V CDR1 and CDR2: SGHTA, FQGNSA. The CDR3 totals 15 residues. DNA for the CDR3: TGTGCCAGCAGCTTAAGACTAGCGGGAGAAGATACGCAGTATTTT. It specifies CASSLRLAGEDTQYF.

This sequence joins TRBV7-6 and TRBJ1-2, with unresolved D. The CDR3 loop spans 12 amino acids. The V gene lost 6 bases and the J gene lost 6 bases, with 11 bases spanning the gap. Germline CDR1 and CDR2: SGHVS and FNYEAQ. CDR3 coding DNA: TGTGCCAGCAGTTTCCCGACTGATGGCTACACCTTC. It yields the protein CASSFPTDGYTF.

J is TRBJ1-2 and V is TRBV19; TRBD1 matches at 10 bases. CDR1 is LNHDA and CDR2 is SQIVND in the germline V gene (reference sequence). J gave up 7 bases and V 3 bases, and 17 bases lay outside the gene matches. The CDR3 is made up of 18 amino acids. The CDR3 nucleotides read TGTGCCAGTAGTATTGGAGGGACAGGGGCACGGAGTATTGCTGGCTACACCTTC. It encodes CASSIGGTGARSIAGYTF.

The chain recombines TRBV28 with TRBJ2-6; 9 nucleotides line up with TRBD1. Germline trimming cut 5 bases from V and 0 bases from J; bases unmatched to any gene: 5. The CDR3 has 17 amino acids. Germline CDR1 is MDHEN and CDR2 is SYDVKM. CDR3 sequence: CASSRQGGSSGANVLTF. The CDR3 DNA sequence: TGTGCCAGCAGTAGACAGGGGGGGAGCTCTGGGGCCAACGTCCTGACTTTC.

In this sample, this clone turned up once. The rearrangement uses TRBV19 and TRBJ1-1; D is undetermined. Trimming took 3 bases from V and 5 from J, leaving 7 bases between them. CDR3 length: 12 amino acids. Germline assignment: CDR1 LNHDA and CDR2 SQIVND (reference sequence). CDR3 nucleotide sequence: TGTGCCAGTAGTATCTCCGTTACTGAAGCTTTCTTT. Its translation: CASSISVTEAFF.

The chain is built from TRBV10-3 and TRBJ2-7, with TRBD1 matching over 9 bases. Germline assignment: CDR1 ENHRY and CDR2 SYGVKD. J gave up 3 bases and V 3 bases, and 6 bases lay outside the gene matches. This CDR3 is 15 amino acids long. Written as DNA, the CDR3 is TGTGCCATCAGTGAAGCGGACAGGGGTATCTACGAGCAGTACTTC. Translated: CAISEADRGIYEQYF.

The V and J genes are TRBV10-3 and TRBJ1-6, with D possibly being TRBD1 (5 bases). Germline V CDR1 and CDR2: ENHRY, SYGVKD. V was trimmed by 6 bases and J by 7 bases, leaving 19 bases between them. The CDR3 length is 16 residues. CDR3 in DNA: TGTGCCATCAGAGAGGTTGGGGGGGAAAAAAATTCACCCCTCCACTTT. This encodes CAIREVGGEKNSPLHF.

The rearrangement links TRBV11-3 to TRBJ2-7; 9 bases agree with TRBD2. CDR3 size: 14 residues. The V gene's germline CDR1 is SGHNT and CDR2 YENEEA. The junction had 4 bases not matched to a gene; V was cut back by 5 bases and J by 2 bases. DNA of the CDR3: TGTGCCAGCAGCCCCGGACTAGCGACCTACGAGCAGTACTTC. Translating gives CASSPGLATYEQYF.

This clone was detected a few times. V and J are TRBV28 and TRBJ1-5; D is unclear. CDR1 and CDR2 (germline): MDHEN, SYDVKM. The CDR3 is made up of 12 amino acids. Trimming took 6 bases from V and 6 from J, leaving 9 bases between them. The CDR3 DNA follows: TGTGCCAGCAGACTAGGCGGTCAGCCCCAGCATTTT. It specifies CASRLGGQPQHF.

V is TRBV3-1 (or the pseudogene TRBV3-2) and J is TRBJ2-7; 10 nucleotides line up with TRBD1. Germline-derived CDR1 and CDR2 are LGHDT and YNNKEL (reference sequence). This CDR3 is 14 amino acids long. V shed 4 bases, J shed 6 bases, and the junction held 6 bases outside the gene matches. CDR3 amino acids: CASSLGTGESEQYF. CDR3 sequence (DNA): TGTGCCAGCAGCCTCGGGACAGGGGAGAGCGAGCAGTACTTC.

The rearrangement links TRBV7-2 to TRBJ2-7; TRBD1 might be the D (5 bases). This CDR3 has 14 amino acids. The germline V gene has CDR1 SGHTA and CDR2 FQGNSA. V lost 1 base and J lost 3, with 10 bases in between. CDR3 sequence: CASSLVAGNYEQYF. CDR3 nucleotide sequence: TGTGCCAGCAGCTTAGTGGCAGGGAACTACGAGCAGTACTTC.

This clone showed up just once. The rearrangement joins TRBV7-9 to TRBJ2-5, with 7 bases that match TRBD1. The germline V gene encodes CDR1 SEHNR and CDR2 FQNEAQ (reference sequence). V shed 5 bases and J 2 bases; nucleotides not matched to a gene: 5. CDR3 length: 14 residues. The CDR3 DNA is TGTGCCAGCAGCCCGACAGGGCTTCAAGAGACCCAGTACTTC. Translating it yields CASSPTGLQETQYF.

In DNA, the CDR3 is TGTGCCAGCAGCTTGGGCTATAATGAAAAACTGTTTTTT. Its translation: CASSLGYNEKLFF. The chain carries TRBV5-8 and TRBJ1-4; D gene uncertain. The V and J ends lost 0 bases and 4 bases respectively, with 4 bases between them. This CDR3 is built from 13 residues. Germline CDR1 SGHTS, CDR2 YDEGEE.

A word on this clone: The germline gene is not matched at one end of the junction; a read error may be the cause. The chain combines TRBV29-1 with TRBJ2-5, with D possibly matching TRBD1 (7 bases). Germline assignment: CDR1 SQVTM and CDR2 ANQGSEA. This CDR3 has 11 amino acids. The CDR3 coding sequence is TGCAGCGTTGATCCAGGGGGGTATTCCCACTTC. Translation gives CSVDPGGYSHF.

The genes are TRBV24-1 and TRBJ2-3, with D perhaps TRBD2 (7 bases). This CDR3 is 15 amino acids long. CDR1 is KGHDR and CDR2 is SFDVKD in the germline V gene. V lost 4 bases to trimming and J lost 4 bases, with 14 bases between them. CDR3 coding DNA: TGTGCCACCAGTGAAAGGGGGGGGGTGGCAGATACGCAGTATTTT. This codes for CATSERGGVADTQYF.

The chain combines TRBV7-8 with TRBJ2-3, with D perhaps TRBD2 (6 bases). The V end was cut by 5 bases, the J end by 4 bases, with 16 bases between. Germline V gives CDR1 SGHVS, CDR2 FQNEAQ. This CDR3 has 15 amino acids. This chain's CDR3 is CASSRGLWGADTQYF. DNA of the CDR3: TGTGCCAGCAGCCGAGGCCTGTGGGGGGCAGATACGCAGTATTTT.

J is TRBJ1-4 and V is TRBV6-5; 8 bases match TRBD1. CDR3 length equals 15 residues. Germline V gene sequence: CDR1 MNHEY, CDR2 SVGAGI. Germline trimming cut 6 bases from V and 7 bases from J; bases unmatched to any gene: 10. Here the CDR3 reads CASRRRRGRSEKLFF. The CDR3 nucleotides read TGTGCCAGCAGGCGCCGCAGGGGGCGTAGTGAAAAACTGTTTTTT.

The V gene is TRBV7-9, the J gene TRBJ2-4; TRBD1 agrees at 10 bases. V lost 5 bases, J lost 2 bases, and 9 bases stayed unmatched. CDR1 and CDR2 (germline): SEHNR, FQNEAQ (reference sequence). CDR3 length: 17 residues. The DNA for the CDR3 is TGTGCCAGCAGCGCCTCCGGGACAGGGGCGTCCAAAAACATTCAGTACTTC. Residues: CASSASGTGASKNIQYF.

This chain joins TRBV7-9 and TRBJ2-1, with TRBD2 identical over 10 bases. CDR1 SEHNR and CDR2 FQNEAQ come from the germline V gene (reference sequence). V dropped 5 bases and J dropped 0; count of bases not matched to a gene: 4. The CDR3 sequence is 16 residues long. This CDR3 is CASSTTSGPSYNEQFF. In DNA, the CDR3 is TGTGCCAGCAGCACGACTAGCGGGCCCTCCTACAATGAGCAGTTCTTC. The whole variable domain, remainder taken from reference TRBV7-9 and TRBJ2-1, is DTGVSQNPRHKITKRGQNVTFRCDPISEHNRLYWYRQTLGQGPEFLTYFQNEAQLEKSRLLSDRFSAERPKGSFSTLEIQRTEQGDSAMYLCASSTTSGPSYNEQFFGPGTRLTVL.

This clone was seen a few times. V gene TRBV7-8 combines with J gene TRBJ1-4, with D maybe TRBD1 (6 bases). There are 13 residues in the CDR3. The V gene's germline CDR1 is SGHVS and CDR2 FQNEAQ. V shed 3 bases and J shed 10 bases, with 12 bases lying between them. The CDR3 bases are TGTGCCAGCAGCTTTCAACAGGGTGGAAAACTGTTTTTT. Its translation is CASSFQQGGKLFF.

The rearrangement uses TRBV6-5 and TRBJ2-2, with a tentative D call TRBD2 (6 bases). Trimming removed 6 bases from V and 0 bases from J, with 11 bases in between. This CDR3 spans 15 amino acids. Germline CDR1 and CDR2: MNHEY and SVGAGI. The CDR3 sequence: CASSPRGTNTGELFF. In DNA form, the CDR3 reads TGTGCCAGCAGCCCCCGGGGGACGAACACCGGGGAGCTGTTTTTT.

CDR3 region: CASSQRLAPGELFF. CDR3 coding DNA: TGTGCCAGCAGCCAACGACTAGCTCCCGGGGAGCTGTTTTTT. The chain links TRBV3-1 (or the pseudogene TRBV3-2) to TRBJ2-2, with 7 bases that match TRBD2. This CDR3 spans 14 amino acids. Trimming at V came to 2 bases and at J to 6 bases, leaving 3 bases not matched to a gene. The germline CDR1 and CDR2 sequences are LGHDT and YNNKEL (reference sequence).

The V and J genes are TRBV30 and TRBJ2-5; 12 bases line up with TRBD2. The CDR3 is 19 residues long. CDR1 GTSNPN and CDR2 SVGIG come from the germline V gene (reference sequence). V trimming: 5 bases; J trimming: 4 bases; junction bases outside the gene matches: 20. This CDR3 reads CAWRRPAWTSGKLGETQYF. The DNA for the CDR3 is TGTGCCTGGCGTCGCCCGGCCTGGACTAGCGGGAAATTAGGAGAGACCCAGTACTTC.